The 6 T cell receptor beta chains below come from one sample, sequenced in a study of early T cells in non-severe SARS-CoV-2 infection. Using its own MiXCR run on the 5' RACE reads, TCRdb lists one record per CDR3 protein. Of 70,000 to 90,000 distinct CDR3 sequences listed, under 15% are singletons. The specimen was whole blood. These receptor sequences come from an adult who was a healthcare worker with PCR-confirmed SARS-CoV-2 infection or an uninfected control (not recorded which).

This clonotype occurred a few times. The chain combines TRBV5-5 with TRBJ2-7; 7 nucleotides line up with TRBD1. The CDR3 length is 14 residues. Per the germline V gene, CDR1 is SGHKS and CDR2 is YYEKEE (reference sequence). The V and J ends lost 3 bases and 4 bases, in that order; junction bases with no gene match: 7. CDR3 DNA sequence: TGTGCCAGCAGCTCACAGGGGCCAGGGTACGAGCAGTACTTC. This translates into CASSSQGPGYEQYF.

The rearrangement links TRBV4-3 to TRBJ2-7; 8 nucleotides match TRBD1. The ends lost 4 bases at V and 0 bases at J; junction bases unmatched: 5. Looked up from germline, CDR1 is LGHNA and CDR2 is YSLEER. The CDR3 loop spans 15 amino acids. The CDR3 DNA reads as TGCGCCAGCAGCCTGGACAGGGTGAGCTCCTACGAGCAGTACTTC. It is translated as CASSLDRVSSYEQYF.

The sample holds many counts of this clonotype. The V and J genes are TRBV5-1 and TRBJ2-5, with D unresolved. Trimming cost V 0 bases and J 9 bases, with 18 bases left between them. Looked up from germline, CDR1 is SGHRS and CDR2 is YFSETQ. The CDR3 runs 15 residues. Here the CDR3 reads CASSLVGSEWSAQYF. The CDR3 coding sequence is TGCGCCAGCAGCTTGGTCGGATCCGAGTGGTCGGCCCAGTACTTC.

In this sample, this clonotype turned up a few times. Here the CDR3 DNA reads TGTGCCAGCAGCTTAGCAGTGACTAGCGGGGGATACAATGAGCAGTTCTTC. As protein: CASSLAVTSGGYNEQFF. This sequence joins TRBV7-6 and TRBJ2-1; 12 positions match TRBD2. Germline CDR1 and CDR2: SGHVS and FNYEAQ. The length of the CDR3 is 17 residues. Trimming removed 0 bases from V and 4 bases from J; junction bases left unmatched: 4.

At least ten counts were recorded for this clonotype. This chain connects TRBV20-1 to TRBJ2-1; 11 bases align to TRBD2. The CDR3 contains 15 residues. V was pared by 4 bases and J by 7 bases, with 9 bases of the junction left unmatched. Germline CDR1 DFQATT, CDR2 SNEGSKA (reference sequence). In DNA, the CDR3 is TGCAGTGCTAATGGCGCCGGGACTAGCGGTAATGAGCAGTTCTTC. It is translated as CSANGAGTSGNEQFF.

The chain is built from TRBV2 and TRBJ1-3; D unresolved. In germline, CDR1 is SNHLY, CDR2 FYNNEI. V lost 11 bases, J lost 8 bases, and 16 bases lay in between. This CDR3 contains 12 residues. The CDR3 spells CAGKTDTDTIYF. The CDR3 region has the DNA TGTGCCGGCAAGACGGATACGGACACCATATATTTT.